This T cell receptor beta chain was found in a study of blood T cell repertoires in COVID-19. Background on the study: Samples came from the United States, Italy and Spain, spanning acute and convalescent COVID-19. The analysed material was cDNA or gDNA that came from T cells, B-cell-depleted T cells, or PBMCs.

Per the original data handling: Amplification with reference gene primers provided the estimates of nucleated cell counts. Measured with immunoSEQ multiplex PCR; TCRdb has only the in-frame clones, and not every one. V and J calls and clone size come straight from that table; D and trimming were deduced from the DNA. The sample records more than 200,000 clones, around nine tenths being singletons. Germline CDR1 SGHRS, CDR2 YFSETQ. The CDR3 has 14 amino acids. Trimming pared 0 bases from V and 4 bases from J, leaving 7 bases between. This sequence originates from a woman in her forties who had recovered from COVID-19. The chain has TRBV5-1 and TRBJ1-4; possibly TRBD1 for D (6 bases). The sample was peripheral blood. CDR3 sequence reads: CASSLGQVNEKLFF. CDR3 nucleotide sequence: TGCGCCAGCAGCTTGGGACAGGTTAATGAAAAACTGTTTTTT.